This entry concerns a single T cell receptor beta chain. This study enrolled people aged about 18 to 90 from around 26 US geographic areas. The data derive from a study of blood T cell repertoires in COVID-19. As for the study in general: T cells, B-cell-depleted T cells, or PBMCs supplied cDNA or gDNA.

The germline gives CDR1 MNHEY, CDR2 SVGAGI. The CDR3 has 14 amino acids. Trimming left V 6 bases short and J 1 base short, with 10 bases between. Sequencing was performed with immunoSEQ multiplex PCR; in TCRdb, only in-frame clones are kept and a portion is missing. The sample includes 260,000 or so clones, roughly 85% of them seen just once. This clonotype was sampled from a woman aged 40 to 55 who had been exposed to COVID-19. The genes are TRBV6-5 and TRBJ1-5, with TRBD1 as a possible D gene (6 bases). The sample comprised PBMCs or T cells enriched from blood (not recorded which). CDR3 nucleotides: TGTGCCAGCAGGGCGAGGGGGAGCAATCAGCCCCAGCATTTT. This translates into CASRARGSNQPQHF.